These 28 T cell receptor beta chains share one sample of origin, sequenced in a study of radiation and T cells in renal cell carcinoma. The protocol was immunoSEQ multiplex PCR, while the TCRdb copy is restricted to in-frame clones and leaves out a portion. The sample records under 100,000 clones, around four fifths being singletons. Noted time point: blood 4 weeks post-SBRT, at nephrectomy. Treatment given: 15 Gy SBRT to primary tumor, nephrectomy 4 weeks later. Sequencing used blood, obtained from a patient whose treatment included radiotherapy and nephrectomy. Every receptor here comes from a man aged 50-60 years with renal cell carcinoma.

This clone was observed once. The chain uses TRBV4-3 and TRBJ2-3, with 12 nucleotides matching TRBD2. The CDR3 consists of 18 residues. Germline trimming cut 0 bases from V and 5 bases from J; bases unmatched to any gene: 9. The germline gives CDR1 LGHNA, CDR2 YSLEER. The CDR3 sequence is CASSQDSLAGGGLDTQYF. CDR3 nucleotide sequence: TGCGCCAGCAGCCAAGATTCGCTAGCGGGGGGGGGTTTAGATACGCAGTATTTT.

The chain has TRBV4-2 and TRBJ1-3; D is undetermined. The CDR3 contains 15 residues. CDR1 is LGHNA, CDR2 YNFKEQ, per germline. V gave up 3 bases and J gave up 1 base, with 10 bases separating them. CDR3 in amino acids: CASSQRRVSGNTIYF. CDR3 sequence (DNA): TGTGCCAGCAGCCAGCGAAGGGTATCTGGAAACACCATATATTTT.

The chain recombines TRBV6-1 with TRBJ2-7, with 11 bases fitting TRBD2. Trimming at V came to 3 bases and at J to 6 bases, leaving 4 bases not matched to a gene. Germline V lookup: CDR1 MNHNS, CDR2 SASEGT. The CDR3 totals 14 residues. CDR3 amino acids: CASSELLAGVEQYF. The CDR3, as DNA: TGTGCCAGCAGTGAGTTACTAGCGGGAGTCGAGCAGTACTTC.

The chain uses TRBV2 and TRBJ1-1, with 8 positions matching TRBD1. CDR3 length equals 14 residues. After removal of 4 bases from V and 10 bases from J, the junction contained 11 bases not matched to a gene. Germline V gene data show CDR1 as SNHLY and CDR2 as FYNNEI. Here the CDR3 reads CASSVIQGERGAFF. Here the CDR3 DNA reads TGTGCCAGCAGTGTAATACAGGGGGAAAGGGGAGCTTTCTTT.

The chain is built from TRBV7-9 and TRBJ1-2, with unresolved D. V dropped 4 bases and J dropped 6 bases, with 12 bases sitting between them. The CDR3 runs 13 residues. Germline V gene sequence: CDR1 SEHNR, CDR2 FQNEAQ (reference sequence). CDR3 residues: CASSSRGVDGYTF. DNA for the CDR3: TGTGCCAGCAGCTCTCGCGGGGTTGATGGCTACACCTTC.

The gene calls are TRBV19 and TRBJ1-5, with TRBD1 identical over 9 bases. The CDR3 is made up of 17 amino acids. Unmatched junction bases numbered 11, after V lost 4 bases and J lost 4 bases. The V gene's germline CDR1 is LNHDA and CDR2 SQIVND (reference sequence). Here the CDR3 DNA reads TGTGCCAGTAGTACAATCACAGGGGGCGTAGAAAATCAGCCCCAGCATTTT. It translates to CASSTITGGVENQPQHF.

The chain links TRBV9 to TRBJ1-2; 8 nucleotides agree with TRBD1. V lost 1 base to trimming and J lost 4 bases; unmatched junction nucleotides: 12. This CDR3 spans 17 amino acids. Germline V gives CDR1 SGDLS, CDR2 YYNGEE. Written as DNA, the CDR3 is TGTGCCAGCAGCGTATCCTCCTCTACAACAGGGGGCTATGGCTACACCTTC. Translating it yields CASSVSSSTTGGYGYTF.

The chain has TRBV5-1 and TRBJ1-2, with TRBD1 matching 7 bases. The CDR3 length is 14 residues. Germline values: CDR1 SGHRS, CDR2 YFSETQ. Germline trimming cut 3 bases from V and 8 bases from J; bases unmatched to any gene: 10. The chain's CDR3 is CASSSGGVSGGYTF. CDR3 DNA: TGCGCCAGCAGCTCAGGGGGAGTATCGGGCGGCTACACCTTC.

The CDR3 region is CASSPSRDGFYGYTF. CDR3 bases: TGTGCCAGCAGTCCCTCCAGGGATGGGTTCTATGGCTACACCTTC. The rearrangement links TRBV6-5 to TRBJ1-2; tentative D call: TRBD1 (5 bases). The CDR3 has 15 amino acids. From germline, CDR1 is MNHEY and CDR2 SVGAGI. The ends were cut back, 5 bases at V and 4 bases at J, with 17 bases in the middle.

J is TRBJ2-1 and V is TRBV11-2, with D unresolved. The CDR3 is made up of 13 amino acids. Trimming shortened V by 3 bases and J by 5 bases, and 8 bases separated the two germline ends. Germline CDR1 and CDR2: SGHAT and FQNNGV. The CDR3 loop reads CASSFSLNNEQFF. The DNA for the CDR3 is TGTGCCAGCAGCTTTAGCTTAAACAATGAGCAGTTCTTC.

The rearrangement joins TRBV5-1 to TRBJ1-1; 8 nucleotides agree with TRBD1. V was clipped by 4 bases and J by 4 bases; unmatched bases: 6. The germline V gene encodes CDR1 SGHRS and CDR2 YFSETQ. The CDR3 runs 14 residues. CDR3 amino acids: CASSQPGQGTEAFF. CDR3 DNA: TGCGCCAGCAGCCAACCCGGACAGGGCACTGAAGCTTTCTTT.

The CDR3 region is CACYEQYF. The CDR3 DNA reads TGTGCCTGCTACGAGCAGTACTTC. The V call is TRBV10-3, the J call TRBJ2-5; D uncertain. The J call may not be correct, given that the DNA end is closer to TRBJ2-7. From germline, CDR1 is ENHRY and CDR2 SYGVKD. This CDR3 spans 8 amino acids.

The V call is TRBV28, the J call TRBJ1-2, with D tentatively TRBD1 (5 bases). V lost 2 bases and J lost 4, with 11 bases in between. Germline V gene sequence: CDR1 MDHEN, CDR2 SYDVKM. This CDR3 region has 14 residues. This CDR3 reads CASSLSWGTYGYTF. The CDR3, as DNA: TGTGCCAGCAGTTTAAGCTGGGGCACCTATGGCTACACCTTC.

The chain uses TRBV28 and TRBJ2-7; no definite D call. The germline V and J ends were trimmed by 2 bases and 3 bases, with 11 bases remaining between them. CDR1 MDHEN and CDR2 SYDVKM come from the germline V gene. This CDR3 is 14 amino acids long. The CDR3 sequence is CASSLSVVLYEQYF. In DNA, the CDR3 is TGTGCCAGCAGTTTAAGCGTGGTCCTCTACGAGCAGTACTTC.

The table lists this clone with a count of one. The genes are TRBV27 and TRBJ1-2; TRBD1 agrees at 12 bases. The germline V gene encodes CDR1 MNHEY and CDR2 SMNVEV (reference sequence). The CDR3 sequence is 18 residues long. The junction had 11 bases not matched to a gene; V was cut back by 2 bases and J by 4 bases. The DNA for the CDR3 is TGTGCCAGCAGTTTAGGGGGGACAGGGGGCCGAAACCGCTATGGCTACACCTTC. Translating it yields CASSLGGTGGRNRYGYTF.

The rearrangement joins TRBV15 to TRBJ1-3; tentatively, D is TRBD1 (6 bases). Germline CDR1 and CDR2: LNHNV and YYDKDF (reference sequence). Trimming cost V 1 base and J 4 bases, with 11 bases left between them. The CDR3 totals 15 residues. The CDR3 coding sequence is TGTGCCACCAGCAGAGGGGGGGCAACCGGAAACACCATATATTTT. Protein sequence: CATSRGGATGNTIYF.

V usage is TRBV7-6 and J usage is TRBJ2-3; 8 nucleotides line up with TRBD2. The trim removed 4 bases at V and 9 bases at J, leaving 6 bases unmatched. CDR3 length: 13 residues. Germline V gives CDR1 SGHVS, CDR2 FNYEAQ. The CDR3 nucleotides read TGTGCCAGCAGCTCTACTAGCGGCAGCACGCAGTATTTT. It yields the protein CASSSTSGSTQYF.

This clone showed up just once. This chain links TRBV6-6 with TRBJ2-7, with 9 nucleotides matching TRBD2. CDR1 MNHNY and CDR2 SVGAGI come from the germline V gene (reference sequence). This CDR3 region has 13 residues. The V and J ends lost 8 bases and 4 bases, in that order; junction bases with no gene match: 6. In DNA, the CDR3 is TGTGCCAGCGGTATAGCGGGAGCGTACGAGCAGTACTTC. This translates into CASGIAGAYEQYF.

The rearrangement links TRBV20-1 to TRBJ2-7; D is possibly TRBD1 (6 bases). V was shortened by 7 bases and J by 4 bases, with 11 bases between the two germline ends. This CDR3 has 11 residues. Germline V gene data show CDR1 as DFQATT and CDR2 as SNEGSKA (reference sequence). The CDR3 DNA reads TGCAGTGTCCCAGGGGAGTACGAGCAGTACTTC. Amino acids: CSVPGEYEQYF.

V gene TRBV6-4 combines with J gene TRBJ2-6, with D unresolved. CDR1 is MRHNA, CDR2 SNTAGT, per germline. This CDR3 has 15 amino acids. Trimming took 0 bases from V and 1 from J, leaving 4 bases between them. CDR3 in amino acids: CASSDSRSGANVLTF. The CDR3 nucleotides read TGTGCCAGCAGTGACTCTAGGTCTGGGGCCAACGTCCTGACTTTC.

Written as DNA, the CDR3 is TGTGCCAGCAGCCAACGGGGACAGTCTGGGGCCAACGTCCTGACTTTC. It translates to CASSQRGQSGANVLTF. The chain employs TRBV4-2 and TRBJ2-6, with TRBD1 matching over 7 bases. The CDR3 contains 16 residues. CDR1 is LGHNA and CDR2 is YNFKEQ in the germline V gene. The V gene end was trimmed by 2 bases and the J gene end by 1 base; junction bases not matched to a gene: 2.

The chain couples TRBV2 to TRBJ2-7; perhaps TRBD1 as D (7 bases). The CDR3 is 14 residues long. CDR1 and CDR2 from the germline V gene are SNHLY and FYNNEI. Trimming pared 8 bases from V and 0 bases from J, leaving 14 bases between. CDR3 bases: TGTGCCAGCCGCGGGACAGCCAACTCCTACGAGCAGTACTTC. This gives the protein CASRGTANSYEQYF.

CDR3 nucleotide sequence: TGTGCCAGCAAATTGGACACTGAAGCTTTCTTT. Encoded protein: CASKLDTEAFF. The chain employs TRBV27 and TRBJ1-1; D not resolved. Trimming stripped 7 bases from V and 3 bases from J, with 6 bases between. The CDR3 contains 11 residues. Germline CDR1 and CDR2: MNHEY and SMNVEV (reference sequence).

This clone was detected ten times or more. The junction shows a germline mismatch at one end, possibly a read error. Different DNA sequences within this sample yield the same CDR3. The rearrangement links TRBV29-1 to TRBJ1-2; D remains ambiguous. CDR1 is SQVTM, CDR2 ANQGSEA, per germline. The CDR3 consists of 10 residues. The CDR3: CSVEGYGYTF. CDR3 nucleotide sequence: TGCAGCGTCGAAGGTTATGGCTACACCTTC.

The chain has TRBV5-1 and TRBJ1-1; D unresolved. CDR3 size: 15 residues. The germline V gene has CDR1 SGHRS and CDR2 YFSETQ. With 0 bases removed from V and 2 bases from J, the gap between germline ends came to 11 bases. CDR3 loop: CASSLEPGGNTEAFF. CDR3 nucleotides: TGCGCCAGCAGCTTGGAGCCAGGTGGAAACACTGAAGCTTTCTTT.

The CDR3 spells CASSLGLAVSYEQYF. The CDR3 DNA sequence: TGTGCCAGCAGCTTAGGTCTAGCGGTTTCCTACGAGCAGTACTTC. The J gene is TRBJ2-7, the V gene TRBV11-2, with 7 bases matching TRBD2. The trim removed 1 base at V and 1 base at J, leaving 4 bases unmatched. There are 15 residues in the CDR3. The germline V gene encodes CDR1 SGHAT and CDR2 FQNNGV.

V is TRBV5-5 and J is TRBJ2-7; D call uncertain. CDR3 size: 14 residues. Between the trimmed V and J ends, which lost 1 base and 2 bases, there was a span of 10 bases. The V gene's germline CDR1 is SGHKS and CDR2 YYEKEE (reference sequence). CDR3 loop: CASSLSARTYEQYF. CDR3 sequence (DNA): TGTGCCAGCAGCTTGTCGGCCAGGACCTACGAGCAGTACTTC.

V usage is TRBV11-2 and J usage is TRBJ2-3, with D possibly matching TRBD2 (6 bases). V was trimmed by 4 bases and J by 5 bases, leaving 7 bases between them. Germline CDR1 SGHAT, CDR2 FQNNGV. The CDR3 is 12 residues long. CDR3 sequence reads: CASSSEGDTQYF. The CDR3 DNA reads TGTGCCAGCAGCTCGGAGGGAGATACGCAGTATTTT.